The present T cell receptor beta chain was sequenced within a study of T cell responses to AZD1222 COVID-19 vaccine. Study-wide findings and caveats: Recipients of two AZD1222 doses showed rising Spike-specific TCR breadth and depth. Repertoire sampling occurred only after the peak T cell response.

There are a few counts of this clone. Its antigen remains unidentified. The V gene lost 3 bases and the J gene lost 7 bases, with 10 bases spanning the gap. The CDR3 covers 13 residues. Germline V lookup: CDR1 SGHAT, CDR2 FQNNGV. The data were produced by immunoSEQ multiplex PCR, yet TCRdb's version contains in-frame clones alone and is incomplete. This sample has roughly 150,000 clones, with around nine tenths found just once. This TCR derives from an adult in good health. V and J are TRBV11-2 and TRBJ1-5; D not certain. Sequences were derived from peripheral blood, sampled on day 0 of AZD1222 vaccination. The CDR3 DNA sequence: TGTGCCAGCAGCTTTTCATACGGCCAGCCCCAGCATTTT. Residues: CASSFSYGQPQHF. The whole variable domain, filled in from reference TRBV11-2 and TRBJ1-5, reads EAGVAQSPRYKIIEKRQSVAFWCNPISGHATLYWYQQILGQGPKLLIQFQNNGVVDDSQLPKDRFSAERLKGVDSTLKIQPAKLEDSAVYLCASSFSYGQPQHFGDGTRLSIL.